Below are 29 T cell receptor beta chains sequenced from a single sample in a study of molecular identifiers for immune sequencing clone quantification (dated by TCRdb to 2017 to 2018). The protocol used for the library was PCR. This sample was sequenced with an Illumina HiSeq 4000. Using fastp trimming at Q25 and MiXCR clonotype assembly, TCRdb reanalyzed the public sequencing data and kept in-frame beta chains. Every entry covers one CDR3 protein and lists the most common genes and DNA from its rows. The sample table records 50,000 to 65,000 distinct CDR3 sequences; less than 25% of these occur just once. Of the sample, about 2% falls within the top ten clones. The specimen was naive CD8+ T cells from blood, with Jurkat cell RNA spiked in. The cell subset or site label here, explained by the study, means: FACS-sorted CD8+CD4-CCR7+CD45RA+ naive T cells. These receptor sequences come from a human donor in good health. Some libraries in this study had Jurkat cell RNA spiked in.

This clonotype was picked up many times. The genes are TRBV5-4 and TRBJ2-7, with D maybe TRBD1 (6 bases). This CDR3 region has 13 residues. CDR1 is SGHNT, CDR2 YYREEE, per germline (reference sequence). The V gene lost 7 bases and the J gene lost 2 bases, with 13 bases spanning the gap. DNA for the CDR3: TGTGCCAGCGGGGGCAGGAGCACCTACGAGCAGTACTTC. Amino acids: CASGGRSTYEQYF.

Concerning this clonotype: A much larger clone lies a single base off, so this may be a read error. The CDR3: CAASRDRGYEQYF. In nucleotides, the CDR3 is TGTGCCGCCAGCAGAGACAGGGGGTACGAGCAGTACTTC. The chain carries TRBV15 and TRBJ2-7; 9 nucleotides line up with TRBD1. Per germline, CDR1 LNHNV and CDR2 YYDKDF (reference sequence). The CDR3 length is 13 residues.

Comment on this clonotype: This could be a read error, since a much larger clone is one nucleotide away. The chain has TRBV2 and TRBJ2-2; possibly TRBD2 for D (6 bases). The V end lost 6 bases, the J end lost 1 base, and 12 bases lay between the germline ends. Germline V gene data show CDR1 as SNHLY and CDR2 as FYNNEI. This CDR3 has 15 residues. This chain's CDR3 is CASREGSLNTGELFF. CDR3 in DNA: TGTGCCAGCAGGGAGGGCAGCCTGAACACCGGGGAGCTGTTTTTT. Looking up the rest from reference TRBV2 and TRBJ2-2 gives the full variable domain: EPEVTQTPSHQVTQMGQEVILRCVPISNHLYFYWYRQILGQKVEFLVSFYNNEISEKSEIFDDQFSVERPDGSNFTLKIRSTKLEDSAMYFCASREGSLNTGELFFGEGSRLTVL.

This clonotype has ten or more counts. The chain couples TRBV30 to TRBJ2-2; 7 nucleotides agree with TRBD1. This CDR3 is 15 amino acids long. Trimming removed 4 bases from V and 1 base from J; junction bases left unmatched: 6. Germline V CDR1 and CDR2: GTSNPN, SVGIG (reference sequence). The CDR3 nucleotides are TGTGCCTGGAATAGGGACAGCGAGAACACCGGGGAGCTGTTTTTT. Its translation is CAWNRDSENTGELFF.

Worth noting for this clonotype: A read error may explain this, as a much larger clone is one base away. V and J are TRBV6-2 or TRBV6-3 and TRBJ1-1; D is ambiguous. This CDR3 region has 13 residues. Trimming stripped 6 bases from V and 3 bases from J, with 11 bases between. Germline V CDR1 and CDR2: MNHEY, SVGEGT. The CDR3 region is CASSPYLYTEAFF. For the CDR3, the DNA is TGTGCCAGCAGCCCATATCTCTACACTGAAGCTTTCTTT.

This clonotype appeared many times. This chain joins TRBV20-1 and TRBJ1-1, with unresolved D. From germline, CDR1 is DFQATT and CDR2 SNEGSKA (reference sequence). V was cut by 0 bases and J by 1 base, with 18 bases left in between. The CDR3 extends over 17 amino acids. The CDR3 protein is CSARDSRRWPTNTEAFF. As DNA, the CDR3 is TGCAGTGCTAGAGATTCTAGGAGGTGGCCAACGAACACTGAAGCTTTCTTT.

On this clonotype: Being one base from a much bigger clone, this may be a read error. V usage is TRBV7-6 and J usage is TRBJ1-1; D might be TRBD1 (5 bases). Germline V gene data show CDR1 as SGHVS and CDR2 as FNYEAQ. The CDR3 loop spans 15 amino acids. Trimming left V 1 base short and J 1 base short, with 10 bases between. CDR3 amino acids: CASSLGGGKNTEAFF. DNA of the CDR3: TGTGCCAGCAGCTTAGGGGGGGGAAAGAACACTGAAGCTTTCTTT.

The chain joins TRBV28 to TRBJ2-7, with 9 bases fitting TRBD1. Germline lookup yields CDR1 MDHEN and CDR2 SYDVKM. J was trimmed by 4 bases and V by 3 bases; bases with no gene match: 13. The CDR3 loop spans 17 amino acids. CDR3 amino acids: CASSFVRSGTGWYEQYF. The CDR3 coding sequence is TGTGCCAGCAGTTTTGTTCGGTCCGGGACAGGGTGGTACGAGCAGTACTTC.

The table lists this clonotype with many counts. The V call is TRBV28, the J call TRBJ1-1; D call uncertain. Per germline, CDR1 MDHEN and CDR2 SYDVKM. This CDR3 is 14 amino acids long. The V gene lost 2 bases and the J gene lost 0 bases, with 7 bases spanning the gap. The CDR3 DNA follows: TGTGCCAGCAGTTTAACAGATATGAACACTGAAGCTTTCTTT. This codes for CASSLTDMNTEAFF.

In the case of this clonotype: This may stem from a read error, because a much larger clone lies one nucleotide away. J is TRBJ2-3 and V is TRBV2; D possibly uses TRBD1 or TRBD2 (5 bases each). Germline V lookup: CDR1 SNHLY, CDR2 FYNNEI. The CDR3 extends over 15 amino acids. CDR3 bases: TGTGCCAGCAGCTCCGGGACCAAATCTACAGATACGCAGTGTTTT. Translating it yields CASSSGTKSTDTQCF.

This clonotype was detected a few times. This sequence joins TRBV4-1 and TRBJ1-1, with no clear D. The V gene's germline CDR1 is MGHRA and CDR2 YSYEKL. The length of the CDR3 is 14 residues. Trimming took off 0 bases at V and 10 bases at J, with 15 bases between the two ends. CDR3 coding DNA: TGCGCCAGCAGCCAAGATGCACACACCGGTGGAGCTTTCTTT. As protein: CASSQDAHTGGAFF.

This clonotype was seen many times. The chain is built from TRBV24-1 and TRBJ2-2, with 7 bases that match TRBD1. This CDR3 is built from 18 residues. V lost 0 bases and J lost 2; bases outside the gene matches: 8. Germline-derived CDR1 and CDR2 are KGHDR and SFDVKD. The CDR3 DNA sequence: TGTGCCACCAGTGATTTGCCTTGGACAGGCGATAACACCGGGGAGCTGTTTTTT. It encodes CATSDLPWTGDNTGELFF.

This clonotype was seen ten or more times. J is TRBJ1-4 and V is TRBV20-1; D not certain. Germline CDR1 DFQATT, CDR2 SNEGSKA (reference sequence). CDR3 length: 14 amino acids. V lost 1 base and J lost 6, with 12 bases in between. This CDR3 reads CSARGYGVDEKLFF. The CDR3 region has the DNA TGCAGTGCTAGAGGGTACGGCGTCGATGAAAAACTGTTTTTT.

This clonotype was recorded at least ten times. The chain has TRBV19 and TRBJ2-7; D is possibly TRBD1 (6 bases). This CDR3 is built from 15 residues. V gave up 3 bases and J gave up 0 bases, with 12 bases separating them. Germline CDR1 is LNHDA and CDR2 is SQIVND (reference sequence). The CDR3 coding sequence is TGTGCCAGTAGTATTGGCCCGGACAGCTCCTACGAGCAGTACTTC. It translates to CASSIGPDSSYEQYF.

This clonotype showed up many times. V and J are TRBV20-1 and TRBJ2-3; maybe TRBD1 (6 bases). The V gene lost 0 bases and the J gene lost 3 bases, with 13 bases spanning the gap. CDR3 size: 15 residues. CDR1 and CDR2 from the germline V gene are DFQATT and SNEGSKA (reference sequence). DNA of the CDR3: TGCAGTGCTAGAGATGACAGGCCTAGAACAGATACGCAGTATTTT. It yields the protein CSARDDRPRTDTQYF.

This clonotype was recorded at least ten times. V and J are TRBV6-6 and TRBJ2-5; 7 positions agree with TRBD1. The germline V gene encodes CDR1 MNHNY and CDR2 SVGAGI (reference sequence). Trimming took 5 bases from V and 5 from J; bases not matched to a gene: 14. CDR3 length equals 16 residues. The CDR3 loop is CASSNTGAAFGETQYF. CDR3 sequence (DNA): TGTGCCAGCAGTAATACAGGGGCGGCGTTTGGGGAGACCCAGTACTTC.

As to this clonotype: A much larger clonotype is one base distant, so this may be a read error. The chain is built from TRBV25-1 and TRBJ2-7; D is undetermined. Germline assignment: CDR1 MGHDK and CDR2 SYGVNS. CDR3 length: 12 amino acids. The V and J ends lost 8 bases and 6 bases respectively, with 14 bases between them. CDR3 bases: TGTGCCAGCTCCACCCGGTTCCGCGAGCAGTACTTC. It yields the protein CASSTRFREQYF.

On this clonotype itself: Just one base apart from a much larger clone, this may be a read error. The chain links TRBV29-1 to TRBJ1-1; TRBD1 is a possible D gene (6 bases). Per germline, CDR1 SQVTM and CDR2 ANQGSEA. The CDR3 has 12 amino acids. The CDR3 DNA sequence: TGCAGCGTTGTACAGGGCAACACTGAAGCTCTCTTT. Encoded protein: CSVVQGNTEALF. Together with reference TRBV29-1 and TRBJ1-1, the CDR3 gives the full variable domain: SAVISQKPSRDICQRGTSLTIQCQVDSQVTMMFWYRQQPGQSLTLIATANQGSEATYESGFVIDKFPISRPNLTFSTLTVSNMSPEDSSIYLCSVVQGNTEALFGQGTRLTVV.

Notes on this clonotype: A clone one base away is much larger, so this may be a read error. CDR3 nucleotides: TGTGCCGGCTCTCTCGGCTGGGAAGACACCCAGTACTTT. Translation: CAGSLGWEDTQYF. The V call is TRBV5-8, the J call TRBJ2-5, with D uncertain. The CDR3 spans 13 residues. Germline CDR1 and CDR2: SGHTS and YDEGEE.

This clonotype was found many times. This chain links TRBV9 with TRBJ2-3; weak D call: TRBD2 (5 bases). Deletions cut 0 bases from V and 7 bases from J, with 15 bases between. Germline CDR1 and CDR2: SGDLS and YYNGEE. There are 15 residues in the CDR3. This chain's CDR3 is CASSVGPGITYTQYF. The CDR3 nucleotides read TGTGCCAGCAGCGTAGGCCCGGGGATTACATATACGCAGTATTTT.

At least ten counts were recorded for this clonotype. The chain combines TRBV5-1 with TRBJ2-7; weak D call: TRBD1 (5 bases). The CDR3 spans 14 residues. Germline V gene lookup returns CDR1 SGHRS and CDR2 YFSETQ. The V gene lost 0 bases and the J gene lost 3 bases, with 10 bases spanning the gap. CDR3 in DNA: TGCGCCAGCAGCTTGGCCCCAGGGAACTACGAGCAGTACTTC. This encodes CASSLAPGNYEQYF.

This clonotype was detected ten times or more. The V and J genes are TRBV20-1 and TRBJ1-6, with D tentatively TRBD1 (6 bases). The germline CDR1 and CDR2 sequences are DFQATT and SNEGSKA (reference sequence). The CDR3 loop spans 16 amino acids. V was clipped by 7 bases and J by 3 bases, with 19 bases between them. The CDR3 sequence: CSVQETGQSYNSPLHF. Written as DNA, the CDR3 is TGCAGTGTACAGGAGACTGGACAGAGCTATAATTCACCCCTCCACTTT.

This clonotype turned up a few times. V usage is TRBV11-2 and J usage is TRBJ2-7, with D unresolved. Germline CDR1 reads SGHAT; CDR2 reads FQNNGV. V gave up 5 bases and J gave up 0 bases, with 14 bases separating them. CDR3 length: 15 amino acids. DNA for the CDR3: TGTGCCAGCAGCCCGATCGGGTCCCTCTCCTACGAGCAGTACTTC. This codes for CASSPIGSLSYEQYF.

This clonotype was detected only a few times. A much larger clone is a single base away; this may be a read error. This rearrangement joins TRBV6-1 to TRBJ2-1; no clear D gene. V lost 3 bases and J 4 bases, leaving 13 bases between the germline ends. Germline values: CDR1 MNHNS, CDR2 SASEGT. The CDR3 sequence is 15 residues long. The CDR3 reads CASSDQVGSYNEQFF. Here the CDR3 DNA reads TGTGCCAGCAGTGATCAGGTCGGTTCTTACAATGAGCAGTTCTTC.

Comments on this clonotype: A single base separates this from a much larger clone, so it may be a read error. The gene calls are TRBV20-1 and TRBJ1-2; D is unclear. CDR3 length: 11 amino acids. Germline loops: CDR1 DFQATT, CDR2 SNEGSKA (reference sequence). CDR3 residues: CSARGSDGYPF. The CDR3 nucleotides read TGCAGTGCTAGAGGGTCCGACGGCTACCCCTTC.

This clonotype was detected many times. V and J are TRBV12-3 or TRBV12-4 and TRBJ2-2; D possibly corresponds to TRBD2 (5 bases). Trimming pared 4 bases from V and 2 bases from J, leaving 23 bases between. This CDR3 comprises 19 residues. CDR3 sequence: CASSYELLVGEVNTGELFF. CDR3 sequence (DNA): TGTGCCAGCAGTTACGAACTCCTCGTCGGGGAAGTAAACACCGGGGAGCTGTTTTTT.

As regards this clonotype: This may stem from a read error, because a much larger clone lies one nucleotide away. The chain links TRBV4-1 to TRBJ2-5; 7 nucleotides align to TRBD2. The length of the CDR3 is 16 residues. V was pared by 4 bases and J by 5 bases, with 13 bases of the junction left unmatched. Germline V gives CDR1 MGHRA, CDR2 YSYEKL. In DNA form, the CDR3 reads TGCGCCAGCAGCCTAGAGGGCGCGGGGGTGTATGAGACCCAGTACTTC. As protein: CASSLEGAGVYETQYF.

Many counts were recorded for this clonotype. The CDR3 sequence is CASSPWGGGYTDTQYF. The CDR3 DNA reads as TGTGCCAGCAGCCCCTGGGGAGGGGGGTACACAGATACGCAGTATTTT. V gene TRBV9 combines with J gene TRBJ2-3, with TRBD2 as a possible D gene (7 bases). With 4 bases removed from V and 2 bases from J, the gap between germline ends came to 17 bases. The germline V gene encodes CDR1 SGDLS and CDR2 YYNGEE. The CDR3 loop spans 16 amino acids.

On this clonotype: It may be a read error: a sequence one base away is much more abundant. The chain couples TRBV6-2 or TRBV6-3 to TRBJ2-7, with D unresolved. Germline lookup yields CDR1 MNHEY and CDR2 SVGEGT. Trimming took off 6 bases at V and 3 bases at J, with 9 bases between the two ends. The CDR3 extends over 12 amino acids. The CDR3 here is CASSSISYEQYF. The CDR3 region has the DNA TGTGCCAGCAGCTCTATTAGCTACGAGCAGTACTTC.